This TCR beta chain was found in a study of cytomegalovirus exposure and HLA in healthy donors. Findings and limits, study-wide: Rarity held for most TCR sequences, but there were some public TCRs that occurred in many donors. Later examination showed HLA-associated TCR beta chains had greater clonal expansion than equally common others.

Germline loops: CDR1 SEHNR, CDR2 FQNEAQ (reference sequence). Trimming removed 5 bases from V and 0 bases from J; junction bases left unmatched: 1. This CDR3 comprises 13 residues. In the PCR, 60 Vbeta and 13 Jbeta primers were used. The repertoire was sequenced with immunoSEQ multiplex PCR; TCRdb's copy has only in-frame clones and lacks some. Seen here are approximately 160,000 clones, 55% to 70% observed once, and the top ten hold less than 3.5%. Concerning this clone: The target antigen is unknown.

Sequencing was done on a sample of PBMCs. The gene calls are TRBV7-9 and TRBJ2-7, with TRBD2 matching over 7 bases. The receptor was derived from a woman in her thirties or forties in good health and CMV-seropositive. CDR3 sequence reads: CASSRGGSYEQYF. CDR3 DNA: TGTGCCAGCAGCCGCGGGGGCTCCTACGAGCAGTACTTC.